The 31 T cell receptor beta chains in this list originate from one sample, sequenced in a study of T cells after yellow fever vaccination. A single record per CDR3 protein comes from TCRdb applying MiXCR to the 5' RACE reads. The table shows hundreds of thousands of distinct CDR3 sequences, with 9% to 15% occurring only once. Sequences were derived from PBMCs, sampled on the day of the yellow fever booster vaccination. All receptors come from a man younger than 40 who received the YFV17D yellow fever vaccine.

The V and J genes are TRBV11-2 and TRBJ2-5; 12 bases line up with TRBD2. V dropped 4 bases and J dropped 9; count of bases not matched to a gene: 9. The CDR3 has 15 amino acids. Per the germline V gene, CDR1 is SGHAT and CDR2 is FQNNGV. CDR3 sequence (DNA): TGTGCCAGCAGCTCCCCTAGCGGGGGGGGGAACGCCCAGTACTTC. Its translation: CASSSPSGGGNAQYF. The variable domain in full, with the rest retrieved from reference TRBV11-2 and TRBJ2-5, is EAGVAQSPRYKIIEKRQSVAFWCNPISGHATLYWYQQILGQGPKLLIQFQNNGVVDDSQLPKDRFSAERLKGVDSTLKIQPAKLEDSAVYLCASSSPSGGGNAQYFGPGTRLLVL.

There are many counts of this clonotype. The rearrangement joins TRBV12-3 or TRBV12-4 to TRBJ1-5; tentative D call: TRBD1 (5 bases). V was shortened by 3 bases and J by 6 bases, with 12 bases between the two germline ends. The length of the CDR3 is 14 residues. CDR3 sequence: CASSFRQGSQPQHF. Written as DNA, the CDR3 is TGTGCCAGCAGTTTCAGGCAGGGCTCTCAGCCCCAGCATTTT.

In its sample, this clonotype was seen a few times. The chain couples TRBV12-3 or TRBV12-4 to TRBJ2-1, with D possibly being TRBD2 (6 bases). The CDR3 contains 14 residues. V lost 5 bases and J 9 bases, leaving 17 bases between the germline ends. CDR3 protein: CASSIRGQGGEQFF. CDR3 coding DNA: TGTGCCAGCAGTATCCGGGGCCAGGGAGGTGAGCAGTTCTTC.

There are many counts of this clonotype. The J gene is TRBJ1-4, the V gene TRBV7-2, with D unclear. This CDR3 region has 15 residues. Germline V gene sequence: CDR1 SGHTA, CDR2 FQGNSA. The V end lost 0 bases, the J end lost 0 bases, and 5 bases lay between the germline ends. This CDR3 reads CASSLARATNEKLFF. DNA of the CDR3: TGTGCCAGCAGCTTAGCCCGGGCAACTAATGAAAAACTGTTTTTT. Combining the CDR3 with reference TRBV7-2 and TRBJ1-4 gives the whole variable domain GAGVSQSPSNKVTEKGKDVELRCDPISGHTALYWYRQSLGQGLEFLIYFQGNSAPDKSGLPSDRFSAERTGGSVSTLTIQRTQQEDSAVYLCASSLARATNEKLFFGSGTQLSVL.

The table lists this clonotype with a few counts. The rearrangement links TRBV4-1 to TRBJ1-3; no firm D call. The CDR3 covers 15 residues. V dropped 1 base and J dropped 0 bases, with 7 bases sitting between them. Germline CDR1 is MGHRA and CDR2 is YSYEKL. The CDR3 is CASSQGPGSGNTIYF. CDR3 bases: TGCGCCAGCAGCCAAGGTCCAGGCTCTGGAAACACCATATATTTT.

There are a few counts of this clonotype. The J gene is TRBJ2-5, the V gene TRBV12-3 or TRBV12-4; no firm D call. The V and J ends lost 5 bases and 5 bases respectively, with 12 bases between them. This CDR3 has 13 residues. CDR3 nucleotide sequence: TGTGCCAGCAGTCCAACCGTAGAGGAGACCCAGTACTTC. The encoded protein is CASSPTVEETQYF.

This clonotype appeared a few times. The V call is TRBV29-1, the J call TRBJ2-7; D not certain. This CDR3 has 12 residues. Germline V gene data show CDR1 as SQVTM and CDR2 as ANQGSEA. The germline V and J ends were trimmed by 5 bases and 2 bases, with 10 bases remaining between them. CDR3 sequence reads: CSVMELTYEQYF. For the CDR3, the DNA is TGCAGCGTTATGGAATTGACCTACGAGCAGTACTTC.

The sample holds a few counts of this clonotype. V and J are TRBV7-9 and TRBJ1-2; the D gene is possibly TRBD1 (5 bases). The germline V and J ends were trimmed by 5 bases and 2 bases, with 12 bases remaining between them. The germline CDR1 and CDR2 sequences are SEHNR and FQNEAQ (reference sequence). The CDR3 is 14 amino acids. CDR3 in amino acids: CASSVTEKNYGYTF. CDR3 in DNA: TGTGCCAGCAGCGTGACAGAGAAGAACTATGGCTACACCTTC.

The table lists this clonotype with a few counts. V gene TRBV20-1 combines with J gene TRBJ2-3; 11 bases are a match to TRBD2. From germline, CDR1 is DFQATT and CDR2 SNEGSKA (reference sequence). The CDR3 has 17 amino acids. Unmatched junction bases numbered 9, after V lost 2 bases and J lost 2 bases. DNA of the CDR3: TGCAGTGCTAGACAACAAGGGACTAGCGGAAACACAGATACGCAGTATTTT. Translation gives CSARQQGTSGNTDTQYF.

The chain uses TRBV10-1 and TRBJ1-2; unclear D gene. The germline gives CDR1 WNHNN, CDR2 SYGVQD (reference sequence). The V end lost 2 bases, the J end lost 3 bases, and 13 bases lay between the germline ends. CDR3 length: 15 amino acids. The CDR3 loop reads CASSESKVFYYGYTF. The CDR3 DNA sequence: TGCGCCAGCAGTGAGAGTAAGGTTTTCTACTATGGCTACACCTTC.

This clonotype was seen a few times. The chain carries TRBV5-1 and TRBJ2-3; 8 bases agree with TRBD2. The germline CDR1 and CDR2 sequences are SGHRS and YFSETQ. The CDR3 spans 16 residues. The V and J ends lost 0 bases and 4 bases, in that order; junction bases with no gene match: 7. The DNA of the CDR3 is TGCGCCAGCAGCTTGGATATAGCGGGAAGTGCAGATACGCAGTATTTT. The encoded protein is CASSLDIAGSADTQYF.

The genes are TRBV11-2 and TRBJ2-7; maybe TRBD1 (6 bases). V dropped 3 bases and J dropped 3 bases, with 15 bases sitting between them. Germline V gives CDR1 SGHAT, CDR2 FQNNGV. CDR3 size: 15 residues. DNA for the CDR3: TGTGCCAGCAGCTTTGGACAGCTGAAAGACTACGAGCAGTACTTC. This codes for CASSFGQLKDYEQYF.

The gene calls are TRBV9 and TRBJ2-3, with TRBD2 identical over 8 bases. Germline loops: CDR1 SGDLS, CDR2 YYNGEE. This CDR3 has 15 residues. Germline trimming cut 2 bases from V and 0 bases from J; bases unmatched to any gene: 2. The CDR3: CASSVSGVSTDTQYF. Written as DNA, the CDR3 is TGTGCCAGCAGCGTTAGCGGGGTTAGCACAGATACGCAGTATTTT.

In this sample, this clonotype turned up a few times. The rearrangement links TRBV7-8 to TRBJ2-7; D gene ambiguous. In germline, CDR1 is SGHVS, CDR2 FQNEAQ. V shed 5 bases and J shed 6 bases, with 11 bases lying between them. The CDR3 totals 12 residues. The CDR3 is CASSAVLGEQYF. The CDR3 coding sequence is TGTGCCAGCAGCGCGGTCTTAGGCGAGCAGTACTTC. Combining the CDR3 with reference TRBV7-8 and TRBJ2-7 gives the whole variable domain GAGVSQSPRYKVAKRGQDVALRCDPISGHVSLFWYQQALGQGPEFLTYFQNEAQLDKSGLPSDRFFAERPEGSVSTLKIQRTQQEDSAVYLCASSAVLGEQYFGPGTRLTVT.

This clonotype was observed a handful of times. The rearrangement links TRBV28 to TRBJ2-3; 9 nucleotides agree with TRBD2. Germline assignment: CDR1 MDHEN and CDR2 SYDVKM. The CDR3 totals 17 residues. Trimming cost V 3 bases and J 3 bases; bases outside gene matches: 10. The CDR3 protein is CASSLSGGGRETDTQYF. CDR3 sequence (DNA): TGTGCCAGCAGTTTGAGCGGGGGCGGGAGGGAGACAGATACGCAGTATTTT.

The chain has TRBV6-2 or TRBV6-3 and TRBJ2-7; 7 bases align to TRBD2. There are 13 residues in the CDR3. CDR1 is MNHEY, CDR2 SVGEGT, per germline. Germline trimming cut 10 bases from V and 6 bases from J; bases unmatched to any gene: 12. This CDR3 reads CATAVRSGIEQYF. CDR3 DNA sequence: TGTGCCACAGCCGTCAGGAGCGGGATCGAGCAGTACTTC.

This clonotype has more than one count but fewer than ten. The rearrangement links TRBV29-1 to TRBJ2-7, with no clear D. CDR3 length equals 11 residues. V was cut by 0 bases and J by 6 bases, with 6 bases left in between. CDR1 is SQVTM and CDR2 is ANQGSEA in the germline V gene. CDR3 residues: CSVEDPIEQYF. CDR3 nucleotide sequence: TGCAGCGTTGAAGATCCTATCGAGCAGTACTTC.

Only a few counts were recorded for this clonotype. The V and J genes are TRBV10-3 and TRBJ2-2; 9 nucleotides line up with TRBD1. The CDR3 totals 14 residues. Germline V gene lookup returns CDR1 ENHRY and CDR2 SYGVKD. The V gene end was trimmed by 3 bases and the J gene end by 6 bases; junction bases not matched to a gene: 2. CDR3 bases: TGTGCCATCAGTGATACAGGGGGCCCCGGGGAGCTGTTTTTT. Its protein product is CAISDTGGPGELFF.

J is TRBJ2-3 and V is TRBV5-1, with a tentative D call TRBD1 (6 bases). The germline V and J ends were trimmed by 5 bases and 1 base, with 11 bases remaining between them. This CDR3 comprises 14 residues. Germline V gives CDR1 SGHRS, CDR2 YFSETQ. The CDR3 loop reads CASRQGACTDTQYF. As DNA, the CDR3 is TGCGCCAGCAGACAGGGTGCTTGCACAGATACGCAGTATTTT.

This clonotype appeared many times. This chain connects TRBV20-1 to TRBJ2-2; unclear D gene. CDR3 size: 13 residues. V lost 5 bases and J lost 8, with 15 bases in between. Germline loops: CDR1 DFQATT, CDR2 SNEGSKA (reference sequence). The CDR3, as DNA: TGCAGTGCTCCCGGGCCACGATGGGGGGAGCTGTTTTTT. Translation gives CSAPGPRWGELFF.

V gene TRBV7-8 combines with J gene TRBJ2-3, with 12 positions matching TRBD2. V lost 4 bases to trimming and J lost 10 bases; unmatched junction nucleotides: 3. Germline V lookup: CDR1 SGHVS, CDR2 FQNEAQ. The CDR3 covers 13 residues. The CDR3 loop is CASSSTSGSSQYF. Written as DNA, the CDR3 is TGTGCCAGCAGCTCGACTAGCGGGAGCTCGCAGTATTTT. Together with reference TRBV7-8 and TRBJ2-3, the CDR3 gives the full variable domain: GAGVSQSPRYKVAKRGQDVALRCDPISGHVSLFWYQQALGQGPEFLTYFQNEAQLDKSGLPSDRFFAERPEGSVSTLKIQRTQQEDSAVYLCASSSTSGSSQYFGPGTRLTVL.

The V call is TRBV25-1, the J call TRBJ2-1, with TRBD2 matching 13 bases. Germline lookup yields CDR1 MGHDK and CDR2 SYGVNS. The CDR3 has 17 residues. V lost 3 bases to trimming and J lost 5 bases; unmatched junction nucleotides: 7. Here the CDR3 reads CASSDYSGLAGDNEQFF. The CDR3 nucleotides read TGTGCCAGCAGTGATTACTCCGGACTAGCGGGAGACAATGAGCAGTTCTTC.

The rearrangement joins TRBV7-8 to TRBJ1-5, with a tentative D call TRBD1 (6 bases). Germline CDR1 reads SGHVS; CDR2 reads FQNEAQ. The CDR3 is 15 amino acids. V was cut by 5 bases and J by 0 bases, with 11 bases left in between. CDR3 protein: CASSVGTTSNQPQHF. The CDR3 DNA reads TGTGCCAGCAGCGTAGGGACAACTAGCAATCAGCCCCAGCATTTT.

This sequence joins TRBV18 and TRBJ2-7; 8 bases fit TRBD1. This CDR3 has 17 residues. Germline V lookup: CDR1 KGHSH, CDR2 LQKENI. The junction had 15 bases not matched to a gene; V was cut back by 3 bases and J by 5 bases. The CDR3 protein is CASSPPERTGTIDEQYF. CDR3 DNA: TGTGCCAGCTCACCCCCGGAAAGGACAGGGACGATTGACGAGCAGTACTTC.

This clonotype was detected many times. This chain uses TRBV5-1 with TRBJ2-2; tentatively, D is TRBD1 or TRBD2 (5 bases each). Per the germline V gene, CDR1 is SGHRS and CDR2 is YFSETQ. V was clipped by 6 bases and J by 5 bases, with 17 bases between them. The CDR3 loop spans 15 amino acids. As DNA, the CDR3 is TGCGCCAGCATCAGAGGGGCAGACCCAACCGGGGAGCTGTTTTTT. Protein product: CASIRGADPTGELFF.

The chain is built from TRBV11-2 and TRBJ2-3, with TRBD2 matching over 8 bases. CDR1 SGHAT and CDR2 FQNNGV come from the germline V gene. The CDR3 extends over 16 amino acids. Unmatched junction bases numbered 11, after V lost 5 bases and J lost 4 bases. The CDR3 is CASSPPVAGGPDTQYF. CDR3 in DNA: TGTGCCAGCAGCCCACCAGTGGCGGGAGGCCCAGATACGCAGTATTTT.

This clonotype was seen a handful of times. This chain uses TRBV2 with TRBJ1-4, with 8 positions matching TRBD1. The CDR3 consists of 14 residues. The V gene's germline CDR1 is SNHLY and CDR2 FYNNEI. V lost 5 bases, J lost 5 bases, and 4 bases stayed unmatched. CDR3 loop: CASSKQGGNEKLFF. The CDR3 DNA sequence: TGTGCCAGCAGTAAACAGGGGGGAAATGAAAAACTGTTTTTT.

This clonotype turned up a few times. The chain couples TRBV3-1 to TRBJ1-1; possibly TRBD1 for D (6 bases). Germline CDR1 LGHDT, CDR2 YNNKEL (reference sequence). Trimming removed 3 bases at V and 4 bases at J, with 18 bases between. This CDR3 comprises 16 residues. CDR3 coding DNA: TGTGCCAGCAGCCACCGGGGGGGCGGCGGAAGCACTGAAGCTTTCTTT. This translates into CASSHRGGGGSTEAFF. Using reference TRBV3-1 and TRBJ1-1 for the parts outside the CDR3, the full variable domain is DTAVSQTPKYLVTQMGNDKSIKCEQNLGHDTMYWYKQDSKKFLKIMFSYNNKELIINETVPNRFSPKSPDKAHLNLHINSLELGDSAVYFCASSHRGGGGSTEAFFGQGTRLTVV.

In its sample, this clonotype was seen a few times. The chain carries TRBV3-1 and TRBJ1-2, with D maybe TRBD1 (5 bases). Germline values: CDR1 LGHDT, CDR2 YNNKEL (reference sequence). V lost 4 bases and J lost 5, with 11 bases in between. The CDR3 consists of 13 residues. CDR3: CASSPTASYGYTF. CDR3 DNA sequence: TGTGCCAGCAGCCCGACAGCGTCTTATGGCTACACCTTC.

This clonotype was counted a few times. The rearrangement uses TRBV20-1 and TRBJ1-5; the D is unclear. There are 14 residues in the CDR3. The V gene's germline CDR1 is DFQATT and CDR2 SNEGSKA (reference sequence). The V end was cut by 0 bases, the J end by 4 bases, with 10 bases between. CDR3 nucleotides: TGCAGTGCTAGAGATATGAGGTCAAATCAGCCCCAGCATTTT. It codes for CSARDMRSNQPQHF.

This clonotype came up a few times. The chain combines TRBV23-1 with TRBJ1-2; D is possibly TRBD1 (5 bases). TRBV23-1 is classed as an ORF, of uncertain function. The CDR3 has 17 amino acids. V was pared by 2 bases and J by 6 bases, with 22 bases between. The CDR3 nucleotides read TGCGCCAGCAGTCAAACCAGCCGGATCCAGGGTCGCGATGGCTACACCTTC. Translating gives CASSQTSRIQGRDGYTF.